Below are 3 T cell receptor beta chains sequenced from a single sample in a study of T cell responses to AZD1222 COVID-19 vaccine. The assay was immunoSEQ multiplex PCR, and TCRdb's table has in-frame clones only and misses some. Of roughly 110,000 clones listed, around nine tenths were seen once; the top ten hold around 4.9%. Sequenced here: peripheral blood, sampled 28 days after the second AZD1222 dose. Receptors were obtained from an adult who received the AZD1222 COVID-19 vaccine.

The genes are TRBV11-2 and TRBJ2-1, with 8 bases identical to TRBD2. CDR1 is SGHAT, CDR2 FQNNGV, per germline. V was clipped by 7 bases and J by 0 bases; unmatched bases: 5. The CDR3 length is 15 residues. The CDR3 nucleotides are TGTGCCAGCACCCCCGGGGGGGGCTCCTACAATGAGCAGTTCTTC. Its translation is CASTPGGGSYNEQFF. Looking up the rest from reference TRBV11-2 and TRBJ2-1 gives the full variable domain: EAGVAQSPRYKIIEKRQSVAFWCNPISGHATLYWYQQILGQGPKLLIQFQNNGVVDDSQLPKDRFSAERLKGVDSTLKIQPAKLEDSAVYLCASTPGGGSYNEQFFGPGTRLTVL.

This clone has a single count. The CDR3 DNA sequence: TGCGCCAGCAGCCAAGATGGTGGGCAGCCCCAGCATTTT. Translation: CASSQDGGQPQHF. The chain combines TRBV4-1 with TRBJ1-5; no clear D gene. The germline V and J ends were trimmed by 0 bases and 7 bases, with 7 bases remaining between them. The CDR3 sequence is 13 residues long. From germline, CDR1 is MGHRA and CDR2 YSYEKL.

This clone was picked up one time. The chain uses TRBV29-1 and TRBJ1-2, with D uncertain. This CDR3 spans 11 amino acids. V lost 7 bases and J lost 2, with 8 bases in between. The V gene's germline CDR1 is SQVTM and CDR2 ANQGSEA. CDR3 in amino acids: CSGGGNYGYTF. DNA of the CDR3: TGCAGCGGGGGAGGGAACTATGGCTACACCTTC.